The 29 T cell receptor beta chains listed next were all sequenced from one sample in a study of cytomegalovirus exposure and HLA in healthy donors. Researchers ran the PCR with 60 Vbeta and 13 Jbeta primers. Measured with immunoSEQ multiplex PCR; TCRdb has only the in-frame clones, and not every one. The table records around 150,000 clones, approximately 60% of them present only once. Sequencing input: PBMCs. All receptors derive from a human donor in good health.

The chain is built from TRBV18 and TRBJ2-3; unclear D gene. Germline CDR1 is KGHSH and CDR2 is LQKENI. The CDR3 runs to 13 residues. The V end was cut by 2 bases, the J end by 1 base, with 4 bases between. The CDR3 DNA reads TGTGCCAGCTCACCATCCGGCACAGATACGCAGTATTTT. It codes for CASSPSGTDTQYF.

The V call is TRBV7-2, the J call TRBJ1-5; 11 bases map to TRBD1. V shed 5 bases and J 6 bases; nucleotides not matched to a gene: 6. Germline CDR1 and CDR2: SGHTA and FQGNSA. The CDR3 is 15 residues long. CDR3 sequence reads: CASSMTGTGGQPQHF. The CDR3 DNA sequence: TGTGCCAGCAGCATGACCGGGACAGGGGGTCAGCCCCAGCATTTT.

This clone was picked up one time. This chain links TRBV19 with TRBJ2-3; 9 bases are shared with TRBD1. Germline lookup yields CDR1 LNHDA and CDR2 SQIVND (reference sequence). This CDR3 region has 17 residues. V gave up 3 bases and J gave up 0 bases; unmatched junction bases: 7. The CDR3 loop reads CASSITGGEASTDTQYF. In DNA form, the CDR3 reads TGTGCCAGTAGTATTACAGGGGGCGAAGCTAGCACAGATACGCAGTATTTT.

This chain connects TRBV6-5 to TRBJ1-2; no firm D call. The germline V gene has CDR1 MNHEY and CDR2 SVGAGI. The CDR3 runs to 13 residues. The V and J ends lost 6 bases and 8 bases respectively, with 16 bases between them. CDR3 residues: CASSPPGSDGYTF. In DNA form, the CDR3 reads TGTGCCAGCAGCCCTCCCGGGAGTGACGGCTACACCTTC.

This clone was seen more than once but under ten times. V gene TRBV9 combines with J gene TRBJ1-1; TRBD1 might be the D (6 bases). Germline loops: CDR1 SGDLS, CDR2 YYNGEE. This CDR3 comprises 16 residues. Trimming took off 3 bases at V and 0 bases at J, with 15 bases between the two ends. Here the CDR3 DNA reads TGTGCCAGCAGCGCCCCCGGGACATCTATGAACACTGAAGCTTTCTTT. This codes for CASSAPGTSMNTEAFF. Supplemented by reference TRBV9 and TRBJ1-1, the full variable domain reads DSGVTQTPKHLITATGQRVTLRCSPRSGDLSVYWYQQSLDQGLQFLIQYYNGEERAKGNILERFSAQQFPDLHSELNLSSLELGDSALYFCASSAPGTSMNTEAFFGQGTRLTVV.

The rearrangement joins TRBV9 to TRBJ2-5; 11 bases fit TRBD2. This CDR3 comprises 15 residues. CDR1 and CDR2 from the germline V gene are SGDLS and YYNGEE. V lost 2 bases, J lost 2 bases, and 2 bases stayed unmatched. As DNA, the CDR3 is TGTGCCAGCAGCGTGACTAGCGGGACACAAGAGACCCAGTACTTC. Residues: CASSVTSGTQETQYF. Full variable domain (remainder filled in from reference TRBV9 and TRBJ2-5): DSGVTQTPKHLITATGQRVTLRCSPRSGDLSVYWYQQSLDQGLQFLIQYYNGEERAKGNILERFSAQQFPDLHSELNLSSLELGDSALYFCASSVTSGTQETQYFGPGTRLLVL.

Concerning this clone: Its ends do not fully match the called genes, so a read error is possible. The chain is built from TRBV7-2 and TRBJ1-2; D gene uncertain. Germline values: CDR1 SGHTA, CDR2 FQGNSA. The CDR3 is 13 residues long. DNA for the CDR3: TGTGCCAGCAGCTTGCCAGGCCGCTATGGCCACACCTTC. It specifies CASSLPGRYGHTF.

The chain couples TRBV27 to TRBJ2-2; 10 nucleotides align to TRBD2. CDR3 length: 18 amino acids. The germline gives CDR1 MNHEY, CDR2 SMNVEV (reference sequence). V trimming: 4 bases; J trimming: 8 bases; junction bases outside the gene matches: 16. In DNA, the CDR3 is TGTGCCAGCAGTTGGCAGACAGGGAGTCTAGCGGGAGCTGGGGAGCTGTTTTTT. Its protein product is CASSWQTGSLAGAGELFF.

This clone was recorded only once. This sequence joins TRBV11-2 and TRBJ1-1, with TRBD1 identical over 7 bases. CDR3 size: 14 residues. Germline V gives CDR1 SGHAT, CDR2 FQNNGV. The V gene end was trimmed by 4 bases and the J gene end by 0 bases; junction bases not matched to a gene: 2. The chain's CDR3 is CASSSRGMNTEAFF. CDR3 bases: TGTGCCAGCAGCTCCAGGGGGATGAACACTGAAGCTTTCTTT.

This clone was seen only once. V gene TRBV18 combines with J gene TRBJ2-1; 9 bases line up with TRBD2. Germline V gives CDR1 KGHSH, CDR2 LQKENI. V gave up 7 bases and J gave up 9 bases; unmatched junction bases: 4. The CDR3 loop spans 12 amino acids. The CDR3 reads CASLGTSIEQFF. CDR3 DNA sequence: TGTGCCAGCTTGGGGACTAGCATTGAGCAGTTCTTC.

This clone occurred a few times. The chain links TRBV29-1 to TRBJ2-1; possible D gene TRBD2, 6 bases. This CDR3 has 14 amino acids. V was cut by 6 bases and J by 2 bases, with 14 bases left in between. In germline, CDR1 is SQVTM, CDR2 ANQGSEA. Here the CDR3 DNA reads TGCAGCGTACACATGGAGGGGACCTACAATGAGCAGTTCTTC. This gives the protein CSVHMEGTYNEQFF.

This rearrangement joins TRBV9 to TRBJ2-5; D is possibly TRBD2 (5 bases). Looked up from germline, CDR1 is SGDLS and CDR2 is YYNGEE. The CDR3 contains 14 residues. V was clipped by 4 bases and J by 2 bases, with 12 bases between them. The CDR3 DNA sequence: TGTGCCAGCAGCAATAGCGTAAAACAAGAGACCCAGTACTTC. The encoded protein is CASSNSVKQETQYF.

The table lists this clone with a few counts. The genes are TRBV7-8 and TRBJ2-7, with TRBD1 matching 7 bases. Germline V gene data show CDR1 as SGHVS and CDR2 as FQNEAQ. Trimming cost V 4 bases and J 4 bases; bases outside gene matches: 10. The CDR3 runs to 15 residues. The CDR3 is CASSSHRGLIYEQYF. The CDR3, as DNA: TGTGCCAGCAGCTCCCACAGGGGTCTTATATACGAGCAGTACTTC.

The rearrangement links TRBV11-3 to TRBJ2-2; D unresolved. CDR1 is SGHNT and CDR2 is YENEEA in the germline V gene. Trimming pared 8 bases from V and 4 bases from J, leaving 17 bases between. The CDR3 totals 15 residues. CDR3 loop: CASSSKGSGTGELFF. The CDR3, as DNA: TGTGCCAGCTCCTCTAAAGGCTCGGGCACCGGGGAGCTGTTTTTT. The whole variable domain, filled in from reference TRBV11-3 and TRBJ2-2, reads EAGVVQSPRYKIIEKKQPVAFWCNPISGHNTLYWYLQNLGQGPELLIRYENEEAVDDSQLPKDRFSAERLKGVDSTLKIQPAELGDSAVYLCASSSKGSGTGELFFGEGSRLTVL.

The chain employs TRBV5-6 and TRBJ2-3; tentatively, D is TRBD1 (5 bases). This CDR3 comprises 13 residues. Trimming cost V 0 bases and J 9 bases, with 11 bases left between them. In germline, CDR1 is SGHDT, CDR2 YYEEEE. The CDR3 reads CASSLDRLGTQYF. DNA of the CDR3: TGTGCCAGCAGCTTGGACAGGTTGGGAACGCAGTATTTT. Together with reference TRBV5-6 and TRBJ2-3, the CDR3 gives the full variable domain: DAGVTQSPTHLIKTRGQQVTLRCSPKSGHDTVSWYQQALGQGPQFIFQYYEEEERQRGNFPDRFSGHQFPNYSSELNVNALLLGDSALYLCASSLDRLGTQYFGPGTRLTVL.

The chain couples TRBV14 to TRBJ1-5; maybe TRBD1 (5 bases). The CDR3 spans 14 residues. The V end lost 4 bases, the J end lost 10 bases, and 17 bases lay between the germline ends. Germline V lookup: CDR1 SGHDN, CDR2 FVKESK. CDR3 sequence reads: CASSLGGEGSPQHF. CDR3 sequence (DNA): TGTGCCAGCAGCCTCGGGGGGGAAGGAAGCCCCCAGCATTTT.

CDR3 sequence: CASSIGTGQPQHF. The DNA of the CDR3 is TGTGCCAGTAGTATAGGGACTGGGCAGCCCCAGCATTTT. The J gene is TRBJ1-5, the V gene TRBV19, with unresolved D. Germline CDR1 reads LNHDA; CDR2 reads SQIVND (reference sequence). The CDR3 runs to 13 residues. V was cut by 1 base and J by 7 bases, with 8 bases left in between.

The gene calls are TRBV5-1 and TRBJ2-5, with 8 positions matching TRBD2. V was pared by 4 bases and J by 0 bases, with 2 bases of the junction left unmatched. This CDR3 has 14 amino acids. Looked up from germline, CDR1 is SGHRS and CDR2 is YFSETQ. Here the CDR3 DNA reads TGCGCCAGCAGCCCCGGGGGGGACCAAGAGACCCAGTACTTC. As protein: CASSPGGDQETQYF.

This clone was detected a few times. The rearrangement uses TRBV27 and TRBJ1-2; tentative D call: TRBD1 (6 bases). From germline, CDR1 is MNHEY and CDR2 SMNVEV (reference sequence). CDR3 length: 16 residues. The ends were cut back, 3 bases at V and 3 bases at J, with 17 bases in the middle. The CDR3 coding sequence is TGTGCCAGCAGTTTTTCTGGACAGACTCGATACTATGGCTACACCTTC. Its translation: CASSFSGQTRYYGYTF.

This chain links TRBV7-9 with TRBJ1-2; 7 positions match TRBD1. The ends lost 6 bases at V and 1 base at J; junction bases unmatched: 8. The CDR3 loop spans 15 amino acids. The germline CDR1 and CDR2 sequences are SEHNR and FQNEAQ (reference sequence). For the CDR3, the DNA is TGTGCCAGCAGTCCTTGGACAGGCCTTAACTATGGCTACACCTTC. Its translation: CASSPWTGLNYGYTF.

In its sample, this clone was seen a few times. This chain links TRBV15 with TRBJ2-7; TRBD1 aligns across 9 bases. Germline loops: CDR1 LNHNV, CDR2 YYDKDF (reference sequence). V dropped 0 bases and J dropped 3; count of bases not matched to a gene: 6. This CDR3 contains 16 residues. This CDR3 is CATSRDRGTGYYEQYF. CDR3 DNA: TGTGCCACCAGCAGAGATCGGGGGACAGGGTACTACGAGCAGTACTTC.

A single count supports this clone. The chain joins TRBV5-4 to TRBJ2-5, with D possibly TRBD2 on 6 matching bases. The end of the DNA fits TRBJ2-7 better, so the J call may be wrong. Germline values: CDR1 SGHNT, CDR2 YYREEE (reference sequence). The CDR3 has 14 residues. This CDR3 reads CASSLLVRGDEQYF. CDR3 nucleotide sequence: TGTGCCAGCAGCTTGTTAGTGCGGGGCGACGAGCAGTACTTC.

This chain uses TRBV5-4 with TRBJ2-7; D is possibly TRBD2 (7 bases). The length of the CDR3 is 16 residues. The V gene's germline CDR1 is SGHNT and CDR2 YYREEE (reference sequence). Trimming shortened V by 4 bases and J by 2 bases, and 19 bases separated the two germline ends. The CDR3 nucleotides read TGTGCCAGCAGCCAAGGAGGGAGGGGGGGTGCCTACGAGCAGTACTTC. Residues: CASSQGGRGGAYEQYF.

The chain combines TRBV6-5 with TRBJ2-1; TRBD1 aligns across 7 bases. Germline V gene lookup returns CDR1 MNHEY and CDR2 SVGAGI. This CDR3 is built from 15 residues. The V gene end was trimmed by 6 bases and the J gene end by 0 bases; junction bases not matched to a gene: 5. The CDR3 loop reads CASRLRDSSYNEQFF. CDR3 DNA sequence: TGTGCCAGCAGGCTCCGGGACAGCTCCTACAATGAGCAGTTCTTC.

This chain links TRBV9 with TRBJ2-5, with TRBD2 identical over 7 bases. The CDR3 runs to 15 residues. The germline V gene encodes CDR1 SGDLS and CDR2 YYNGEE. Losses at the gene ends were 3 bases for V and 2 bases for J; bases not matched to a gene: 7. The DNA of the CDR3 is TGTGCCAGCAGCGCAAACCCTAGCGGACAAGAGACCCAGTACTTC. Translated: CASSANPSGQETQYF.

The chain carries TRBV7-6 and TRBJ2-7; D possibly corresponds to TRBD2 (6 bases). The ends were cut back, 4 bases at V and 5 bases at J, with 18 bases in the middle. CDR3 length equals 15 residues. The germline V gene encodes CDR1 SGHVS and CDR2 FNYEAQ. In DNA, the CDR3 is TGTGCCAGCAGCTCGAAGGGACTGCCGGGGGACGAGCAGTACTTC. As protein: CASSSKGLPGDEQYF.

The chain carries TRBV6-5 and TRBJ1-2, with D maybe TRBD1 (5 bases). V lost 4 bases to trimming and J lost 1 base, with 10 bases between them. The CDR3 totals 14 residues. The germline V gene encodes CDR1 MNHEY and CDR2 SVGAGI. This chain's CDR3 is CASSSMTVNYGYTF. DNA of the CDR3: TGTGCCAGCAGTTCGATGACAGTTAACTATGGCTACACCTTC.

The chain employs TRBV5-6 and TRBJ2-2; possible D gene TRBD2, 6 bases. The CDR3 spans 14 residues. The V and J ends lost 4 bases and 5 bases respectively, with 12 bases between them. The germline CDR1 and CDR2 sequences are SGHDT and YYEEEE. Here the CDR3 DNA reads TGTGCCAGCAGCCATGGGAGGCAAACCGGGGAGCTGTTTTTT. This codes for CASSHGRQTGELFF.

J is TRBJ1-5 and V is TRBV7-3; the D gene is possibly TRBD1 (6 bases). This CDR3 contains 14 residues. CDR1 and CDR2 from the germline V gene are SGHTA and FQGTGA. V shed 4 bases and J shed 6 bases, with 13 bases lying between them. Here the CDR3 DNA reads TGTGCCAGCAGCTCCGGACAGCGGCGTCAGCCCCAGCATTTT. This translates into CASSSGQRRQPQHF.